The 27 T cell receptor beta chains in this list originate from one sample, sequenced in a study of blood T cell repertoires in COVID-19. Clones were read by immunoSEQ multiplex PCR, and TCRdb kept only the in-frame ones, dropping some. This table holds approximately 71,000 clones, around 80% found once. The sequencing input was peripheral blood. The receptor set was obtained from a human donor in a cohort sampled during active COVID-19.

V usage is TRBV19 and J usage is TRBJ1-5, with a tentative D call TRBD1 (5 bases). The V end lost 2 bases, the J end lost 2 bases, and 16 bases lay between the germline ends. This CDR3 has 17 amino acids. Germline lookup yields CDR1 LNHDA and CDR2 SQIVND (reference sequence). CDR3 amino acids: CASSIRGAGDGNQPQHF. As DNA, the CDR3 is TGTGCCAGTAGTATAAGGGGCGCGGGGGATGGCAATCAGCCCCAGCATTTT.

The rearrangement links TRBV5-6 to TRBJ1-2; 8 positions match TRBD1. Germline V gene data show CDR1 as SGHDT and CDR2 as YYEEEE. The V segment lost 4 bases and the J segment 8 bases; nucleotides outside the gene matches: 10. The CDR3 extends over 14 amino acids. CDR3 in DNA: TGTGCCAGCAGCCCCTGGGAACAGGGGGAGGGCTACACCTTC. Amino acids: CASSPWEQGEGYTF.

The rearrangement uses TRBV9 and TRBJ2-7, with 13 nucleotides matching TRBD2. The germline CDR1 and CDR2 sequences are SGDLS and YYNGEE. The J segment lost 2 bases and the V segment lost 2 bases, leaving 1 base of the junction unmatched. The CDR3 totals 15 residues. Here the CDR3 reads CASSVGLAGTYEQYF. In nucleotides, the CDR3 is TGTGCCAGCAGCGTGGGACTAGCGGGAACCTACGAGCAGTACTTC.

The rearrangement joins TRBV28 to TRBJ2-2, with TRBD2 matching 10 bases. V lost 4 bases and J lost 7; bases outside the gene matches: 9. The CDR3 length is 16 residues. From germline, CDR1 is MDHEN and CDR2 SYDVKM. CDR3 in DNA: TGTGCCAGCAGTTCCCCTAGCGGGGGATTAAGCGGGGAGCTGTTTTTT. Residues: CASSSPSGGLSGELFF.

The CDR3 sequence is CASGLGSLAAYEQYF. Here the CDR3 DNA reads TGTGCCAGCGGCCTGGGCAGCCTAGCGGCATACGAGCAGTACTTC. The chain carries TRBV6-1 and TRBJ2-7; 7 bases map to TRBD2. V was clipped by 8 bases and J by 4 bases; unmatched bases: 14. This CDR3 region has 15 residues. The germline V gene encodes CDR1 MNHNS and CDR2 SASEGT.

V usage is TRBV2 and J usage is TRBJ2-1, with D possibly matching TRBD2 (5 bases). This CDR3 region has 15 residues. CDR1 and CDR2 from the germline V gene are SNHLY and FYNNEI. Trimming stripped 4 bases from V and 0 bases from J, with 10 bases between. For the CDR3, the DNA is TGTGCCAGCAGTGTTAGCGACCCCTCCTACAATGAGCAGTTCTTC. This sequence encodes CASSVSDPSYNEQFF.

The chain couples TRBV19 to TRBJ2-7, with a tentative D call TRBD2 (7 bases). CDR1 and CDR2 (germline): LNHDA, SQIVND (reference sequence). Trimming removed 3 bases from V and 2 bases from J, with 26 bases in between. This CDR3 has 19 amino acids. CDR3 DNA: TGTGCCAGTAGTATTACCCCCCGGGACATCTTAGCGGGTCCCTACGAGCAGTACTTC. Residues: CASSITPRDILAGPYEQYF.

This sequence joins TRBV19 and TRBJ2-2; TRBD2 is a possible D gene (5 bases). Germline V gives CDR1 LNHDA, CDR2 SQIVND (reference sequence). The V gene lost 4 bases and the J gene lost 4 bases, with 7 bases spanning the gap. The CDR3 has 13 amino acids. Here the CDR3 DNA reads TGTGCCAGTAGTAGTGAGGGCACCGGGGAGCTGTTTTTT. Its translation: CASSSEGTGELFF.

This chain connects TRBV19 to TRBJ2-1; D is ambiguous. Trimming left V 8 bases short and J 5 bases short, with 16 bases between. Per germline, CDR1 LNHDA and CDR2 SQIVND (reference sequence). The CDR3 consists of 14 residues. The CDR3 nucleotides are TGTGCCAGTGGAGAGACCTCTGCTCACAATGAGCAGTTCTTC. Encoded protein: CASGETSAHNEQFF.

This clone has more than one count but fewer than ten. The V call is TRBV2, the J call TRBJ2-3; 12 bases align to TRBD2. J lost 1 base, V lost 9 bases, and 2 bases had no gene match. Germline-derived CDR1 and CDR2 are SNHLY and FYNNEI. The CDR3 has 14 amino acids. In nucleotides, the CDR3 is TGTGCCAGAGCTAGCGGGAGGGGCACAGATACGCAGTATTTT. Translating it yields CARASGRGTDTQYF.

The chain links TRBV11-2 to TRBJ2-1; TRBD2 matches 7 bases. Unmatched junction bases numbered 7, after V lost 0 bases and J lost 5 bases. Germline V lookup: CDR1 SGHAT, CDR2 FQNNGV. The CDR3 is made up of 16 amino acids. CDR3 sequence (DNA): TGTGCCAGCAGCTTAGACGTAGCGGGCATCAACAATGAGCAGTTCTTC. This translates into CASSLDVAGINNEQFF.

This chain joins TRBV6-5 and TRBJ2-7, with 8 bases fitting TRBD1. The germline V gene has CDR1 MNHEY and CDR2 SVGAGI. The CDR3 extends over 13 amino acids. The V gene end was trimmed by 4 bases and the J gene end by 3 bases; junction bases not matched to a gene: 2. The CDR3 here is CASSLDRDYEQYF. DNA for the CDR3: TGTGCCAGCAGTTTGGACAGGGACTACGAGCAGTACTTC.

The gene calls are TRBV18 and TRBJ2-5; 7 nucleotides match TRBD2. The ends lost 5 bases at V and 5 bases at J; junction bases unmatched: 11. The CDR3 length is 15 residues. Germline V gene lookup returns CDR1 KGHSH and CDR2 LQKENI. The CDR3 loop is CASSNDPGGWETQYF. The CDR3, as DNA: TGTGCCAGCTCAAACGACCCGGGAGGTTGGGAGACCCAGTACTTC.

The chain links TRBV11-2 to TRBJ2-7, with D perhaps TRBD1 (5 bases). The CDR3 runs 15 residues. Germline CDR1 reads SGHAT; CDR2 reads FQNNGV. The V gene lost 6 bases and the J gene lost 2 bases, with 17 bases spanning the gap. The DNA for the CDR3 is TGTGCCAGCAGTACAGGCACGCAGCCAGCCTACGAGCAGTACTTC. It is translated as CASSTGTQPAYEQYF.

The chain links TRBV2 to TRBJ2-5, with 11 bases identical to TRBD2. The CDR3 has 15 amino acids. The germline V gene encodes CDR1 SNHLY and CDR2 FYNNEI. V shed 4 bases, J shed 6 bases, and the junction held 7 bases outside the gene matches. The CDR3: CASSVGTSGGKTQYF. The CDR3 nucleotides are TGTGCCAGCAGTGTCGGGACTAGCGGTGGAAAGACCCAGTACTTC.

The table lists this clone with a few counts. V gene TRBV7-6 combines with J gene TRBJ2-6, with 9 bases aligning to TRBD1. There are 18 residues in the CDR3. The V and J ends lost 5 bases and 0 bases, in that order; junction bases with no gene match: 8. Germline V lookup: CDR1 SGHVS, CDR2 FNYEAQ. The DNA of the CDR3 is TGTGCCAGCAGCCGAACAGGGGGCTCCTTCTCTGGGGCCAACGTCCTGACTTTC. Encoded protein: CASSRTGGSFSGANVLTF.

V gene TRBV12-3 or TRBV12-4 combines with J gene TRBJ2-7, with a tentative D call TRBD1 (6 bases). This CDR3 has 13 amino acids. The V and J ends lost 6 bases and 2 bases respectively, with 11 bases between them. CDR3 residues: CASSQGGTYEQYF. The CDR3 DNA sequence: TGTGCCAGCAGCCAAGGGGGTACCTACGAGCAGTACTTC.

In its sample, this clone was seen many times. This rearrangement joins TRBV3-1 (or the pseudogene TRBV3-2) to TRBJ1-2; D call uncertain. Trimming took off 9 bases at V and 7 bases at J, with 15 bases between the two ends. Germline assignment: CDR1 LGHDT and CDR2 YNNKEL (reference sequence). CDR3 length equals 12 residues. The CDR3 DNA reads as TGTGCCAGTGGCCGGGATACTTCTGGCTACACCTTC. Encoded protein: CASGRDTSGYTF.

The J gene is TRBJ1-1, the V gene TRBV5-1; TRBD1 matches at 7 bases. Germline CDR1 reads SGHRS; CDR2 reads YFSETQ. The CDR3 sequence is 13 residues long. V trimming: 4 bases; J trimming: 4 bases; junction bases outside the gene matches: 4. The CDR3 DNA follows: TGCGCCAGCAGCCTCTCAGGGGGCACTGAAGCTTTCTTT. Translation gives CASSLSGGTEAFF.

The CDR3 nucleotides are TGTGCCAGCAGAAGACTAGCGGGGGCGCAACTAGATACGCAGTATTTT. Protein sequence: CASRRLAGAQLDTQYF. The genes are TRBV2 and TRBJ2-3, with 12 nucleotides matching TRBD2. V lost 6 bases and J lost 5; bases outside the gene matches: 9. Germline assignment: CDR1 SNHLY and CDR2 FYNNEI. The CDR3 consists of 16 residues.

This clone was counted a few times. The chain couples TRBV27 to TRBJ2-7; tentative D call: TRBD2 (7 bases). CDR1 is MNHEY, CDR2 SMNVEV, per germline (reference sequence). The V end lost 0 bases, the J end lost 7 bases, and 16 bases lay between the germline ends. This CDR3 has 15 residues. The CDR3 nucleotides are TGTGCCAGCAGTTTATCGGGCGGGGGCGGTTTGGAGCAGTACTTC. Translating it yields CASSLSGGGGLEQYF.

The genes are TRBV18 and TRBJ1-2; possibly TRBD1 for D (6 bases). The CDR3 contains 14 residues. V was cut by 2 bases and J by 0 bases, with 7 bases left in between. Germline values: CDR1 KGHSH, CDR2 LQKENI. As DNA, the CDR3 is TGTGCCAGCTCACCAGGGGGCGCTAACTATGGCTACACCTTC. Protein product: CASSPGGANYGYTF.

V and J are TRBV7-9 and TRBJ1-2; D perhaps matches TRBD1 (5 bases). This CDR3 is 15 amino acids long. Trimming removed 1 base from V and 8 bases from J, with 17 bases in between. CDR1 SEHNR and CDR2 FQNEAQ come from the germline V gene (reference sequence). CDR3 in amino acids: CASSLGTWDSGGYTF. CDR3 DNA: TGTGCCAGCAGCTTAGGGACGTGGGACTCTGGAGGCTACACCTTC. Full variable domain (remainder filled in from reference TRBV7-9 and TRBJ1-2): DTGVSQNPRHKITKRGQNVTFRCDPISEHNRLYWYRQTLGQGPEFLTYFQNEAQLEKSRLLSDRFSAERPKGSFSTLEIQRTEQGDSAMYLCASSLGTWDSGGYTFGSGTRLTVV.

The rearrangement joins TRBV29-1 to TRBJ2-4; 8 bases map to TRBD2. V was clipped by 6 bases and J by 1 base; unmatched bases: 8. Germline-derived CDR1 and CDR2 are SQVTM and ANQGSEA. This CDR3 contains 15 residues. This chain's CDR3 is CSVRRGGGAKNIQYF. CDR3 nucleotide sequence: TGCAGCGTCCGCAGGGGCGGGGGGGCCAAAAACATTCAGTACTTC.

The CDR3 loop is CASSQDLGRGRANTIYF. The CDR3 DNA sequence: TGTGCCAGCAGCCAAGATCTCGGCAGGGGAAGGGCAAACACCATATATTTT. The chain recombines TRBV3-1 (or the pseudogene TRBV3-2) with TRBJ1-3; D perhaps matches TRBD1 (6 bases). Germline V lookup: CDR1 LGHDT, CDR2 YNNKEL (reference sequence). Trimming pared 0 bases from V and 6 bases from J, leaving 18 bases between. This CDR3 spans 17 amino acids.

The chain is built from TRBV28 and TRBJ2-3; 7 bases match TRBD1. The ends lost 3 bases at V and 2 bases at J; junction bases unmatched: 8. Germline V gene data show CDR1 as MDHEN and CDR2 as SYDVKM. The CDR3 runs 16 residues. CDR3 nucleotide sequence: TGTGCCAGCAGTTTCCTCCAGACAGGGATCACAGATACGCAGTATTTT. It specifies CASSFLQTGITDTQYF.

The chain couples TRBV2 to TRBJ1-2; D possibly corresponds to TRBD1 (5 bases). CDR1 SNHLY and CDR2 FYNNEI come from the germline V gene. The CDR3 consists of 11 residues. The V end was cut by 4 bases, the J end by 7 bases, with 7 bases between. This chain's CDR3 is CASSGTFGYTF. The DNA for the CDR3 is TGTGCCAGCAGTGGGACATTTGGCTACACCTTC.